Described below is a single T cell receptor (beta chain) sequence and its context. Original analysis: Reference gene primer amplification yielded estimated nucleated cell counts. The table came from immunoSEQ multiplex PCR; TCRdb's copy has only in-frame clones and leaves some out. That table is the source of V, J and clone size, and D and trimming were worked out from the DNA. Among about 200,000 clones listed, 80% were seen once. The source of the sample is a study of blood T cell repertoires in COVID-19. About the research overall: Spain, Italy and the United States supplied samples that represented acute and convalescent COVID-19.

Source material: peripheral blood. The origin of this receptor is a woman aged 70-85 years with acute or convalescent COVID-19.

CDR3 sequence: CSVSRDRGFYEQYF. Here the CDR3 DNA reads TGCAGCGTTTCTCGGGACAGGGGTTTTTACGAGCAGTACTTC. The chain employs TRBV29-1 and TRBJ2-7; TRBD1 matches at 10 bases. V lost 5 bases, J lost 4 bases, and 8 bases stayed unmatched. The CDR3 runs 14 residues. Looked up from germline, CDR1 is SQVTM and CDR2 is ANQGSEA.